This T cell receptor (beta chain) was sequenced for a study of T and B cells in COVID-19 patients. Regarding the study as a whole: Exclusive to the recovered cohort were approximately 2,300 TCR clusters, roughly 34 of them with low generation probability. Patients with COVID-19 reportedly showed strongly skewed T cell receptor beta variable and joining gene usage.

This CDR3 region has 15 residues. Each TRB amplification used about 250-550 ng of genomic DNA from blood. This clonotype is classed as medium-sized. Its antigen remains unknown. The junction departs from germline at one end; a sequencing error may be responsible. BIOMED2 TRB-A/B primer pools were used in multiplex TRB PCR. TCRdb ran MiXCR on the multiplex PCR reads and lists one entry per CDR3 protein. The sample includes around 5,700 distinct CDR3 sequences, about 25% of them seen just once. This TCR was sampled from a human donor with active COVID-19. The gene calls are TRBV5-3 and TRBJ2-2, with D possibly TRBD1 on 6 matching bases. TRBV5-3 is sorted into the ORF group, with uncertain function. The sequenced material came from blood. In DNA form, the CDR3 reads TGTGCCAGAAGGTTGGGGGACAAGAACACCGGGGAGCTGTTTTTT. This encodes CARRLGDKNTGELFF.